What follows are 28 T cell receptor beta chains derived from one specimen sequenced in a study of persistence of HIV-infected CD4 T cells (dated by TCRdb to 2018 to 2021). TCRbeta repertoires were sequenced from genomic DNA with the immunoSEQ hsTCRB assay version 4 in survey mode. TCRdb took this table from immuneACCESS and kept in-frame rearrangements with V and J called. Such tables lack part of the clones; where checked against another copy, unresolved V genes explain under half of the gap, and the rest is unexplained. For this sample the table gives 30,000 to 35,000 clones, of which roughly 82% were detected only once. The ten largest clonotypes hold 18% of the sample. No cognate antigen is known for these TCRs. The label giving this sample's treatment or condition can be read as: suppressive antiretroviral therapy. Cells were stimulated with a pool of overlapping HIV-1 Gag 15-mer peptides at 0.95 to 1 ug per peptide per mL. Memory populations depleted of antigen-responding cells were obtained by sorting nonresponding CD40L-negative CD69-negative CD45RO-high memory CD4+ T cells.

The material sequenced was CD4+ T cells sorted from PBMCs after approximately 19-hour stimulation, taken from a patient who received antiretroviral therapy. The cell subset or site tag for this specimen amounts to: CD40L-CD69- CD45RO-high memory CD4 T cells not responding to Gag peptides. These TCRs come from an adult woman with HIV who was CMV-seropositive.

The chain couples TRBV3-1 (or the pseudogene TRBV3-2) to TRBJ1-2, with TRBD1 identical over 8 bases. The length of the CDR3 is 14 residues. J was trimmed by 4 bases and V by 4 bases; bases with no gene match: 5. Germline CDR1 reads LGHDT; CDR2 reads YNNKEL (reference sequence). The CDR3 protein is CASSPTGGGYGYTF. For the CDR3, the DNA is TGTGCCAGCAGCCCCACAGGGGGGGGCTATGGCTACACCTTC.

The chain employs TRBV7-6 and TRBJ1-2; no definite D call. The CDR3 sequence is 12 residues long. Per the germline V gene, CDR1 is SGHVS and CDR2 is FNYEAQ. V was clipped by 2 bases and J by 6 bases, with 7 bases between them. The CDR3 nucleotides are TGTGCCAGCAGCTTACTAGGTGATGGCTACACCTTC. Translated, it gives CASSLLGDGYTF.

This chain's CDR3 is CASSLPEKNTEAFF. The DNA for the CDR3 is TGTGCCAGCAGCCTGCCAGAAAAGAACACTGAAGCTTTCTTT. The V and J genes are TRBV5-6 and TRBJ1-1; D not resolved. Germline V CDR1 and CDR2: SGHDT, YYEEEE. Trimming stripped 4 bases from V and 1 base from J, with 11 bases between. The CDR3 is 14 residues long.

V gene TRBV5-1 combines with J gene TRBJ1-2, with 7 bases fitting TRBD1. With V trimmed by 4 bases and J by 6 bases, 6 bases remained unmatched. This CDR3 has 13 residues. Germline CDR1 is SGHRS and CDR2 is YFSETQ. CDR3 bases: TGCGCCAGCAGCCTCCGGGACAGTGATGGCTACACCTTC. As protein: CASSLRDSDGYTF. The full variable domain, with the rest looked up from reference TRBV5-1 and TRBJ1-2, is KAGVTQTPRYLIKTRGQQVTLSCSPISGHRSVSWYQQTPGQGLQFLFEYFSETQRNKGNFPGRFSGRQFSNSRSEMNVSTLELGDSALYLCASSLRDSDGYTFGSGTRLTVV.

The chain couples TRBV7-8 to TRBJ1-1; the D is unclear. The CDR3 covers 13 residues. V was clipped by 5 bases and J by 1 base, with 8 bases between them. Germline V gene sequence: CDR1 SGHVS, CDR2 FQNEAQ. Here the CDR3 reads CASSPLGNTEAFF. The CDR3 bases are TGTGCCAGCAGCCCCCTCGGGAACACTGAAGCTTTCTTT.

The chain recombines TRBV27 with TRBJ2-5; 10 nucleotides line up with TRBD1. V lost 3 bases, J lost 0 bases, and 1 base stayed unmatched. The germline CDR1 and CDR2 sequences are MNHEY and SMNVEV (reference sequence). This CDR3 is built from 15 residues. CDR3 coding DNA: TGTGCCAGCAGTTTGGGACAGGGGTACCAAGAGACCCAGTACTTC. It specifies CASSLGQGYQETQYF.

This clone was found once. This chain connects TRBV19 to TRBJ1-1; D may be TRBD1 (5 bases). CDR3 length: 14 residues. Trimming removed 3 bases at V and 8 bases at J, with 16 bases between. The germline V gene encodes CDR1 LNHDA and CDR2 SQIVND (reference sequence). The CDR3 DNA sequence: TGTGCCAGTAGTATGCGGGGGATAGCAACCGAAGCTTTCTTT. Amino acid sequence: CASSMRGIATEAFF.

The chain carries TRBV12-3 or TRBV12-4 and TRBJ1-2; TRBD1 is a possible D gene (6 bases). The CDR3 totals 13 residues. With 4 bases removed from V and 8 bases from J, the gap between germline ends came to 14 bases. CDR3 sequence: CASSSWGAGGYTF. Written as DNA, the CDR3 is TGTGCCAGCAGTTCTTGGGGGGCGGGGGGCTACACCTTC.

The V call is TRBV28, the J call TRBJ2-7; 7 bases map to TRBD2. The CDR3 covers 14 residues. V was clipped by 2 bases and J by 7 bases; unmatched bases: 8. Germline-derived CDR1 and CDR2 are MDHEN and SYDVKM. The CDR3 DNA follows: TGTGCCAGCAGTTTAGTGGGAGGGAAGAAGGAGCAGTACTTC. This encodes CASSLVGGKKEQYF.

V usage is TRBV9 and J usage is TRBJ1-5, with 8 bases lining up with TRBD1. Trimming cost V 4 bases and J 4 bases; bases outside gene matches: 7. The CDR3 has 15 amino acids. Germline CDR1 SGDLS, CDR2 YYNGEE. The CDR3 is CASSTGQGWNQPQHF. Here the CDR3 DNA reads TGTGCCAGCAGCACCGGACAGGGCTGGAATCAGCCCCAGCATTTT.

The chain couples TRBV7-9 to TRBJ1-2, with 8 bases identical to TRBD1. The V segment lost 5 bases and the J segment 7 bases; nucleotides outside the gene matches: 12. CDR1 and CDR2 (germline): SEHNR, FQNEAQ (reference sequence). This CDR3 comprises 15 residues. The CDR3 loop is CASSILGQAPGGYTF. For the CDR3, the DNA is TGTGCCAGCAGCATACTGGGACAGGCTCCCGGTGGCTACACCTTC.

V and J are TRBV6-5 and TRBJ2-1; 9 bases are shared with TRBD2. The CDR3 runs 15 residues. V was pared by 2 bases and J by 3 bases, with 2 bases of the junction left unmatched. Germline CDR1 is MNHEY and CDR2 is SVGAGI. CDR3 residues: CASSYDSGGYNEQFF. The CDR3 DNA follows: TGTGCCAGCAGTTACGATAGCGGGGGCTACAATGAGCAGTTCTTC.

The CDR3, as DNA: TGCGCCAGCAGCCTTGGAGTCAGTCCCAACACTGAAGCTTTCTTT. Translated, it gives CASSLGVSPNTEAFF. This chain connects TRBV5-1 to TRBJ1-1; D is unclear. The V gene's germline CDR1 is SGHRS and CDR2 YFSETQ. This CDR3 has 15 amino acids. V dropped 4 bases and J dropped 2 bases, with 15 bases sitting between them.

The J gene is TRBJ2-7, the V gene TRBV5-6; D remains unclear. V dropped 3 bases and J dropped 4 bases, with 11 bases sitting between them. CDR1 and CDR2 from the germline V gene are SGHDT and YYEEEE. The CDR3 runs 13 residues. The CDR3 sequence is CASSSRTQYEQYF. As DNA, the CDR3 is TGTGCCAGCAGCTCGCGAACACAATACGAGCAGTACTTC.

This clone was observed a few times. This chain uses TRBV5-1 with TRBJ2-1, with D perhaps TRBD2 (6 bases). V lost 0 bases to trimming and J lost 5 bases, with 12 bases between them. Per germline, CDR1 SGHRS and CDR2 YFSETQ. There are 15 residues in the CDR3. The CDR3: CASSLGSAGNNEQFF. Written as DNA, the CDR3 is TGCGCCAGCAGCTTGGGCAGCGCGGGGAACAATGAGCAGTTCTTC.

This chain joins TRBV6-5 and TRBJ1-5; 8 positions agree with TRBD1. Germline V gene lookup returns CDR1 MNHEY and CDR2 SVGAGI. V trimming: 9 bases; J trimming: 2 bases; junction bases outside the gene matches: 3. The CDR3 is made up of 13 amino acids. The CDR3 loop reads CASGQGGNQPQHF. The CDR3 DNA reads TGTGCCAGTGGACAGGGTGGCAATCAGCCCCAGCATTTT.

This chain connects TRBV5-1 to TRBJ2-7; 9 bases are a match to TRBD1. The CDR3 contains 16 residues. The V and J ends lost 2 bases and 2 bases, in that order; junction bases with no gene match: 8. The germline CDR1 and CDR2 sequences are SGHRS and YFSETQ. The CDR3 DNA reads TGCGCCAGCAGCTTCACCGGGACAGGGATTGCCTACGAGCAGTACTTC. Amino acid sequence: CASSFTGTGIAYEQYF.

The genes are TRBV21-1 and TRBJ1-5. TRBV21-1 is a recognized pseudogene. This CDR3 comprises 16 residues. The CDR3 DNA reads TGTGCCAGCAGACCGGGGGGCCCCTATAGCAATCAGCCCCAGCATTTT. It specifies CASRPGGPYSNQPQHF.

The CDR3 bases are TGTGCCAGCAGTCAGAGATTCGGACAGAGAAACACTGAAGCTTTCTTT. This translates into CASSQRFGQRNTEAFF. This chain connects TRBV27 to TRBJ1-1; D may be TRBD1 (6 bases). CDR1 is MNHEY, CDR2 SMNVEV, per germline (reference sequence). This CDR3 is built from 16 residues. Trimming took 5 bases from V and 2 from J, leaving 18 bases between them.

This clone was found once. This chain joins TRBV5-6 and TRBJ1-2; 10 nucleotides agree with TRBD1. Germline CDR1 reads SGHDT; CDR2 reads YYEEEE. This CDR3 is built from 15 residues. V was pared by 1 base and J by 7 bases, with 7 bases of the junction left unmatched. CDR3 amino acids: CASSLILGQGSGYTF. The CDR3 DNA follows: TGTGCCAGCAGCTTGATTTTGGGACAGGGGAGTGGCTACACCTTC.

This chain joins TRBV2 and TRBJ2-4; 9 nucleotides align to TRBD1. CDR1 is SNHLY and CDR2 is FYNNEI in the germline V gene. The CDR3 runs 19 residues. V gave up 2 bases and J gave up 0 bases; unmatched junction bases: 11. In DNA, the CDR3 is TGTGCCAGCAGTGAAACGACAGGGGGAAAATTACTAGCCAAAAACATTCAGTACTTC. Protein sequence: CASSETTGGKLLAKNIQYF.

The chain joins TRBV18 to TRBJ2-5; D uncertain. Germline assignment: CDR1 KGHSH and CDR2 LQKENI. The CDR3 extends over 13 amino acids. Deletions cut 4 bases from V and 5 bases from J, with 11 bases between. The CDR3 DNA sequence: TGTGCCAGCTCACGAAACGAGAGGGAGACCCAGTACTTC. Translating gives CASSRNERETQYF.

As concerns this clone: At the DNA level, this CDR3 is encoded by other sequences in the same sample as well. V gene TRBV12-3 or TRBV12-4 combines with J gene TRBJ1-2, with D possibly TRBD1 on 5 matching bases. V lost 1 base and J 4 bases, leaving 7 bases between the germline ends. The CDR3 consists of 13 residues. DNA of the CDR3: TGTGCCAGCAGTTTAGGGGACGGCTATGGCTACACCTTC. Its translation is CASSLGDGYGYTF.

The J gene is TRBJ2-1, the V gene TRBV5-1; no definite D call. CDR3 length: 13 amino acids. CDR1 and CDR2 (germline): SGHRS, YFSETQ. V was trimmed by 0 bases and J by 6 bases, leaving 7 bases between them. CDR3 in DNA: TGCGCCAGCAGCTTGGACGGCTCCAATGAGCAGTTCTTC. It specifies CASSLDGSNEQFF. Drawing the rest from reference TRBV5-1 and TRBJ2-1, the complete variable domain is KAGVTQTPRYLIKTRGQQVTLSCSPISGHRSVSWYQQTPGQGLQFLFEYFSETQRNKGNFPGRFSGRQFSNSRSEMNVSTLELGDSALYLCASSLDGSNEQFFGPGTRLTVL.

V and J are TRBV7-2 and TRBJ2-7; 10 bases map to TRBD2. The V segment lost 5 bases and the J segment 4 bases; nucleotides outside the gene matches: 11. Germline loops: CDR1 SGHTA, CDR2 FQGNSA. The CDR3 is 16 residues long. CDR3 sequence reads: CASSLSSGRVPYEQYF. The DNA of the CDR3 is TGTGCCAGCAGCCTATCCAGCGGGAGGGTTCCTTACGAGCAGTACTTC.

The V and J genes are TRBV6-1 and TRBJ1-1; 7 bases map to TRBD1. CDR1 MNHNS and CDR2 SASEGT come from the germline V gene. This CDR3 region has 15 residues. Trimming cost V 1 base and J 5 bases; bases outside gene matches: 7. The CDR3 here is CASSEEDRVWTEAFF. In nucleotides, the CDR3 is TGTGCCAGCAGTGAAGAAGACAGGGTGTGGACTGAAGCTTTCTTT.

The V and J genes are TRBV5-4 and TRBJ2-3; weak D call: TRBD1 (5 bases). Germline V gives CDR1 SGHNT, CDR2 YYREEE (reference sequence). Trimming stripped 3 bases from V and 0 bases from J, with 8 bases between. CDR3 length: 14 amino acids. The CDR3 DNA follows: TGTGCCAGCAGCTCTGCAGGGAGCACAGATACGCAGTATTTT. Translation: CASSSAGSTDTQYF.

The chain links TRBV5-5 to TRBJ1-3; possible D gene TRBD1, 6 bases. This CDR3 region has 14 residues. The germline CDR1 and CDR2 sequences are SGHKS and YYEKEE (reference sequence). V shed 3 bases and J shed 1 base, with 8 bases lying between them. The CDR3 here is CASSSGVSGNTIYF. The DNA of the CDR3 is TGTGCCAGCAGCTCAGGGGTGTCTGGAAACACCATATATTTT.